The subject of this entry is one T cell receptor (beta chain). Its binding antigen is unknown. Per-base qualities were not stored, and no clone one base away is much larger. The data derive from a study of CD8 T cells in Susac syndrome (dated by TCRdb to between 2018 and 2020). Regarding the research as a whole: Whether CD8+ T cell activation and differentiation in Susac syndrome was antigen driven was tested using repertoire sequencing. Clonality of the CD8+ T cell repertoire was compared between more than 10 healthy donors, approximately 14 Susac syndrome patients and roughly 16 multiple sclerosis patients. On the study overall, not on this receptor specifically: The number of individuals in the TCR sequencing and HLA analysis was recognized as being relatively small.

RNA was extracted with the RNeasy kit and roughly 0.5 to 1 ug was reverse transcribed using random hexamers. TCR beta CDR3 regions were amplified with the immunoSEQ multiplex PCR assay covering 54 Vbeta and 13 Jbeta segments. PCR amplification bias was corrected by using a synthetic template baseline for primer optimization and computational correction. Under the source paper's analysis protocol: Reads were annotated to V, D and J genes per IMGT and analyzed with immunoSEQ Analyzer, keeping only productive sequences. Clonality was computed as one minus Shannon entropy normalized by log2 of the number of productive unique sequences. Public and private clones were assessed among the 100 most prevalent clones of each patient and control. Clones were defined as Susac-specific if absent from the healthy and MS cohorts, from 1052 published viral clones and from other ImmuneACCESS disease sequences. TCRdb ran its own pipeline on the public reads, namely fastp trimming at Q25 and MiXCR clone calling, and kept in-frame beta chains. Each entry merges the rows of one CDR3 protein and shows their most common DNA and genes. TCRdb's processing, not the study's, gives the V and J calls here. The sample has 150,000 to 190,000 distinct CDR3 sequences on record, roughly 95% of them singletons. Roughly 0.15% of the sample lies in the top ten.

The V end loses 0 bases and the J end loses 9 bases, and a stretch of 11 bases separates them. From the germline V gene, CDR1 is KGHDR and CDR2 is SFDVKD. The CDR3 spans 14 residues, from the cysteine through the phenylalanine. The DNA shown is the 42-base CDR3, in frame from base 1. High-throughput TCR beta sequencing profiled peripheral blood CD8+ and CD4+ T cells from healthy donors, Susac syndrome patients and multiple sclerosis patients. Treatment-naive patients with stable or active relapsing-remitting disease fulfilling revised McDonald criteria were used as multiple sclerosis controls. Bulk CD8+ and CD4+ T cells were purified by magnetic negative isolation, while CD8+ TEMRA cells were enriched using FACS. Blood was collected in EDTA tubes and processed within 24 hours, with PBMCs isolated through density gradient centrifugation. PBMCs intended for TCR sequencing were cryopreserved in liquid nitrogen and thawed later in a water bath at 37 degrees C. The sorted or isolated CD4+, CD8+ and CD8+ TEMRA cells reached a purity of at least 90%.

The receptor chain draws on TRBV24-1 and TRBJ2-1; no D segment can be confidently identified. This TCR was recovered from a human donor with multiple sclerosis. The sample comprised CD8+ T cells from PBMCs. The sequence in DNA is TGTGCCACCAGTGATTTGCAATCGCCGGGTGAGCAGTTCTTC. This is translated as CATSDLQSPGEQFF.